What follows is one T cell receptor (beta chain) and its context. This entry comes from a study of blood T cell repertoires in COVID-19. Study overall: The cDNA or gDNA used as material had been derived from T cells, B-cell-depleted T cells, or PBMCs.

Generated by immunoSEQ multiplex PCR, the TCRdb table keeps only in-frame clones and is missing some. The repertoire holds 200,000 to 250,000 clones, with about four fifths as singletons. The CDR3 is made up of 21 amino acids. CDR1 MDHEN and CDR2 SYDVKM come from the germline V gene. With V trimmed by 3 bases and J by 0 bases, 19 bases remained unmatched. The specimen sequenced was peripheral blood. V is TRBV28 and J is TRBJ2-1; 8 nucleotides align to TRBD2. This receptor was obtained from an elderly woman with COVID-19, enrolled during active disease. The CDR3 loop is CASSFRVGGLVAPSSYNEQFF. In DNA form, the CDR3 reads TGTGCCAGCAGTTTCAGGGTGGGGGGACTAGTCGCTCCGAGCTCCTACAATGAGCAGTTCTTC.